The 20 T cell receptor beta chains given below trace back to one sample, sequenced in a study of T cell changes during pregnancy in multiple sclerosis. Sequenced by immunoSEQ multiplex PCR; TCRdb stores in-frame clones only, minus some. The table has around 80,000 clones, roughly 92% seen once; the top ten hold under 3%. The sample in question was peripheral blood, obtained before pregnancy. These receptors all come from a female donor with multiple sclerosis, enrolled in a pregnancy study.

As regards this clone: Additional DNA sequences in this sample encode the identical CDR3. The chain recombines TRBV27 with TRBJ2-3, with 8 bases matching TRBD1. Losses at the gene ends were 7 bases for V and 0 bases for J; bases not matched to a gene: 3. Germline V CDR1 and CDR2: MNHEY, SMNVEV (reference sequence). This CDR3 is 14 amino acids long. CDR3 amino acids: CASKYRGSTDTQYF. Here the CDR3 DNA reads TGTGCCAGCAAATACAGGGGGAGCACAGATACGCAGTATTTT.

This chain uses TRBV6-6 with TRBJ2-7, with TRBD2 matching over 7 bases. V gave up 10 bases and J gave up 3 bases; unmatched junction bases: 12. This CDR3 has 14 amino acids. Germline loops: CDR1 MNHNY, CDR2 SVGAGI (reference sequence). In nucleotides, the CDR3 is TGTGCCACTATCTCAGAAGCGGGATTCTACGAGCAGTACTTC. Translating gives CATISEAGFYEQYF.

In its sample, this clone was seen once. The CDR3 DNA reads TGTGCCAGCAGCTTATTCCCAGGGAGCGGGAGTTCCCACAATGAGCAGTTCTTC. It is translated as CASSLFPGSGSSHNEQFF. The chain employs TRBV11-2 and TRBJ2-1; 8 bases agree with TRBD2. V lost 2 bases and J lost 5; bases outside the gene matches: 14. The CDR3 is 18 residues long. Germline assignment: CDR1 SGHAT and CDR2 FQNNGV. The variable domain in full, completed from reference TRBV11-2 and TRBJ2-1, reads EAGVAQSPRYKIIEKRQSVAFWCNPISGHATLYWYQQILGQGPKLLIQFQNNGVVDDSQLPKDRFSAERLKGVDSTLKIQPAKLEDSAVYLCASSLFPGSGSSHNEQFFGPGTRLTVL.

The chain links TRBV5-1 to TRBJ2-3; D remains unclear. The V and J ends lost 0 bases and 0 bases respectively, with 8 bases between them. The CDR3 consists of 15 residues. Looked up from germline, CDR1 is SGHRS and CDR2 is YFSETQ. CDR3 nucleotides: TGCGCCAGCAGCTTGGGATCTACTAGCACAGATACGCAGTATTTT. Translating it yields CASSLGSTSTDTQYF.

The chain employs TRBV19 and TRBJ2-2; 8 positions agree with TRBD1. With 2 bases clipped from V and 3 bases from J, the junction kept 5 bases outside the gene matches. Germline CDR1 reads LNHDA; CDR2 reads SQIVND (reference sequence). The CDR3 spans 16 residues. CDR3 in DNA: TGTGCCAGTAGTATATGGGCAGGGGGCCACACCGGGGAGCTGTTTTTT. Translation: CASSIWAGGHTGELFF.

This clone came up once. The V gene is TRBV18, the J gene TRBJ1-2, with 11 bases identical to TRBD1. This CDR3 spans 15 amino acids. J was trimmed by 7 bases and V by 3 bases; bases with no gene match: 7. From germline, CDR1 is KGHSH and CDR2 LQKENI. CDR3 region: CASSPPGQGVFGYTF. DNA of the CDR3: TGTGCCAGCTCACCCCCGGGACAGGGGGTCTTTGGCTACACCTTC.

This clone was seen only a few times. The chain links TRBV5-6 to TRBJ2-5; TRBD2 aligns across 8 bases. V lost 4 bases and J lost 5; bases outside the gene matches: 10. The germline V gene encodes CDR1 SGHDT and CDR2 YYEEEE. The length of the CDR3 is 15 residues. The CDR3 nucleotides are TGTGCCAGCAGCCTACTCGGGAGGGCCGAGGAGACCCAGTACTTC. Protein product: CASSLLGRAEETQYF.

The CDR3 DNA is TGTGCCACCAGCAGAGATACAAACTCTGGGGCCAACGTCCTGACTTTC. It encodes CATSRDTNSGANVLTF. The rearrangement uses TRBV15 and TRBJ2-6, with D unresolved. This CDR3 has 16 residues. Trimming took off 0 bases at V and 0 bases at J, with 6 bases between the two ends. The germline V gene encodes CDR1 LNHNV and CDR2 YYDKDF (reference sequence).

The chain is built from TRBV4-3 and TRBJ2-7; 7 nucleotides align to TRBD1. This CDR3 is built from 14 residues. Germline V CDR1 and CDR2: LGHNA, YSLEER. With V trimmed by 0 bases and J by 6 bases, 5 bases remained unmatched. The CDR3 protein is CASSQDQTGSEQYF. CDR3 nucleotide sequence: TGCGCCAGCAGCCAAGATCAGACAGGGAGCGAGCAGTACTTC.

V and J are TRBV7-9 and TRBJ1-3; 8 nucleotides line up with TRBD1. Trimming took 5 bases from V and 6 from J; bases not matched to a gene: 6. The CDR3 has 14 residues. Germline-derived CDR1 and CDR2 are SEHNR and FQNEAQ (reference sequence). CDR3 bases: TGTGCCAGCAGCCTCGACAGGGGAGAAAACACCATATATTTT. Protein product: CASSLDRGENTIYF. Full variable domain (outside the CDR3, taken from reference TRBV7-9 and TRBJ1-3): DTGVSQNPRHKITKRGQNVTFRCDPISEHNRLYWYRQTLGQGPEFLTYFQNEAQLEKSRLLSDRFSAERPKGSFSTLEIQRTEQGDSAMYLCASSLDRGENTIYFGEGSWLTVV.

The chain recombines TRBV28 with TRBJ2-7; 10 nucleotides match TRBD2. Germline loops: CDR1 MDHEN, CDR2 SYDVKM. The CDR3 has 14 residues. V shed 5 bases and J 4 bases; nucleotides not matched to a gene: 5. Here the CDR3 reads CASSPRTSGYEQYF. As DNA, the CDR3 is TGTGCCAGCAGTCCTAGGACTAGCGGTTACGAGCAGTACTTC.

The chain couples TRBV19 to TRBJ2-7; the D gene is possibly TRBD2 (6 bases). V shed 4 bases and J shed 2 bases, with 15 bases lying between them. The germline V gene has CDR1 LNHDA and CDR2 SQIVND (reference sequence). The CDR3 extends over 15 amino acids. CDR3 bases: TGTGCCAGTAGTACCCCCGGGACTGGGACCTACGAGCAGTACTTC. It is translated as CASSTPGTGTYEQYF.

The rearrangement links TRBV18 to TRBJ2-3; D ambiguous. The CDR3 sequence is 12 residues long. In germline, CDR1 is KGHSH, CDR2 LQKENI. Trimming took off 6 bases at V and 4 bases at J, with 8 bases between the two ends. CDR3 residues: CASSFQADTQYF. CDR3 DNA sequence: TGTGCCAGCTCCTTTCAGGCAGATACGCAGTATTTT.

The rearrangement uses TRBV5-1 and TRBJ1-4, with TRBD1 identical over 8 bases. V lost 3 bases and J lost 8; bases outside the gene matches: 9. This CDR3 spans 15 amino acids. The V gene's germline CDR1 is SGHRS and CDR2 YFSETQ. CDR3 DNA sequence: TGCGCCAGCAGCTCCCCCACAGGGGGTGACGAAAAACTGTTTTTT. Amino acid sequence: CASSSPTGGDEKLFF.

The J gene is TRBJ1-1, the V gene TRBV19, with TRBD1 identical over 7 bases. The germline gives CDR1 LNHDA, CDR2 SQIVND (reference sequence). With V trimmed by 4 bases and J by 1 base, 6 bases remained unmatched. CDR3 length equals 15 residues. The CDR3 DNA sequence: TGTGCCAGTAGTACCCTCCGGGACAGGAACACTGAAGCTTTCTTT. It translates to CASSTLRDRNTEAFF. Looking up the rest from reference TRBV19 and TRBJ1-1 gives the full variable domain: DGGITQSPKYLFRKEGQNVTLSCEQNLNHDAMYWYRQDPGQGLRLIYYSQIVNDFQKGDIAEGYSVSREKKESFPLTVTSAQKNPTAFYLCASSTLRDRNTEAFFGQGTRLTVV.

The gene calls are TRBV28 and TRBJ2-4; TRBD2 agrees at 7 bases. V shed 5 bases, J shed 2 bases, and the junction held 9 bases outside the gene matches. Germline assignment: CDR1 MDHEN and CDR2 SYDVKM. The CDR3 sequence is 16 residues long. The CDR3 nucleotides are TGTGCCAGCAGTCGCGTAGCGGGCCCTCCCAAAAACATTCAGTACTTC. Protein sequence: CASSRVAGPPKNIQYF.

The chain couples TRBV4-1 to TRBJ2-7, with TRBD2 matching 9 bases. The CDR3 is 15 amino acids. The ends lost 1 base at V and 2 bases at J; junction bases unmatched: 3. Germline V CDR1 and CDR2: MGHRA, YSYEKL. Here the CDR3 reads CASSQVAGVPYEQYF. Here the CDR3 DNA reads TGCGCCAGCAGCCAAGTAGCGGGAGTCCCCTACGAGCAGTACTTC.

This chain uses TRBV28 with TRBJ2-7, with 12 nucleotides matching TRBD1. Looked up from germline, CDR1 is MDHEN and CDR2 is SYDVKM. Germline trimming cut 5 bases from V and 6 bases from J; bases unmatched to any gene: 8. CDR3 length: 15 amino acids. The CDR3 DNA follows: TGTGCCAGCAGTGCTCCCGGGACAGGGGGCACCGAGCAGTACTTC. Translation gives CASSAPGTGGTEQYF.

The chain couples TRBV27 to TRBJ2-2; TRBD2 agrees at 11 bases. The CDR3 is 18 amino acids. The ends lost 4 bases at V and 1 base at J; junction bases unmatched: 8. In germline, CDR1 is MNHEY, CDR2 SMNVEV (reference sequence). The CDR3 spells CASSYGLAGGRNTGELFF. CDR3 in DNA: TGTGCCAGCAGTTACGGTCTAGCGGGAGGAAGGAACACCGGGGAGCTGTTTTTT.

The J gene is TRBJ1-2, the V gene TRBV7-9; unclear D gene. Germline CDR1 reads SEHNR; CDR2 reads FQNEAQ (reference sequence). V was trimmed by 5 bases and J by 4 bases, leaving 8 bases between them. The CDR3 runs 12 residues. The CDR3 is CASSQEFYGYTF. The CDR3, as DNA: TGTGCCAGCAGCCAGGAATTCTATGGCTACACCTTC.